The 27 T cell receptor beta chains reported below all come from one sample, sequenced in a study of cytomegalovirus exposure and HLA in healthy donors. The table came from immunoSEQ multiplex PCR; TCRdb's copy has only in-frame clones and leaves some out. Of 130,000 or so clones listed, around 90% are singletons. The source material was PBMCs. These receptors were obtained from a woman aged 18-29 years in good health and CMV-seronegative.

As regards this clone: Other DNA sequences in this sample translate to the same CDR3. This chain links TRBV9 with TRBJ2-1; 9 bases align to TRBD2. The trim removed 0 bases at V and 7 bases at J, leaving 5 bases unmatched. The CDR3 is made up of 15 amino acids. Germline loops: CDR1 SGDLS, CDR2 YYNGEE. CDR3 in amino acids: CASSVGGGAGNEQFF. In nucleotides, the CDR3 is TGTGCCAGCAGCGTAGGCGGGGGGGCCGGAAATGAGCAGTTCTTC.

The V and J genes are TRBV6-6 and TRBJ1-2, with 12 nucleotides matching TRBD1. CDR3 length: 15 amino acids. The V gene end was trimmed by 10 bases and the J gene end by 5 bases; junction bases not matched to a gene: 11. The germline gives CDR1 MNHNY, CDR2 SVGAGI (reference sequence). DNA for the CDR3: TGTGCCACCCAGGCCGGGACAGGGGGCGAATATGGCTACACCTTC. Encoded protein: CATQAGTGGEYGYTF.

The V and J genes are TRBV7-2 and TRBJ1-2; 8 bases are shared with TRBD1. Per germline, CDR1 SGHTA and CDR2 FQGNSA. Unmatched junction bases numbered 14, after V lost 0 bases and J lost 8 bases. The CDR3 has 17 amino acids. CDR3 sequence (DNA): TGTGCCAGCAGCTTAGCACTAGCGACGCGGACAGGGAGAGGCTACACCTTC. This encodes CASSLALATRTGRGYTF.

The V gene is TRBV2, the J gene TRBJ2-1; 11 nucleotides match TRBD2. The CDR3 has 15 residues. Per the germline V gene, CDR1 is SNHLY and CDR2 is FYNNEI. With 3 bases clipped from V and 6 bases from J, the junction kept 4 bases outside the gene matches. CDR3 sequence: CASSEGLAEFNEQFF. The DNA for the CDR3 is TGTGCCAGCAGTGAGGGACTAGCGGAGTTCAATGAGCAGTTCTTC.

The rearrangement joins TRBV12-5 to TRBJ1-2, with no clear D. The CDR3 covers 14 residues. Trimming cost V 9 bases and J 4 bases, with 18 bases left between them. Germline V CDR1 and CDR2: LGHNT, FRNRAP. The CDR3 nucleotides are TGTGCTAGCACTGGCGGGCCTCTTGTCTATGGCTACACCTTC. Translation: CASTGGPLVYGYTF.

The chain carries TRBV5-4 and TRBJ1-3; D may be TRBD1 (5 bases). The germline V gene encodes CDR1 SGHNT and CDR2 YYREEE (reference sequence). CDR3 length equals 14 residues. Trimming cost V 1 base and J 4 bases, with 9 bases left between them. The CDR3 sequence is CASSLKGAGNTIYF. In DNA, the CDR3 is TGTGCCAGCAGCTTGAAAGGGGCCGGAAACACCATATATTTT.

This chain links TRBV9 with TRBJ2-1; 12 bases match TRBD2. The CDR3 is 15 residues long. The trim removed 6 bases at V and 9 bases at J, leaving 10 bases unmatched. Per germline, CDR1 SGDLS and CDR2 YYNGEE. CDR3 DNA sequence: TGTGCCAGCAACCCTCTGGGACTAGCGGGTCCTGAGCAGTTCTTC. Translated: CASNPLGLAGPEQFF.

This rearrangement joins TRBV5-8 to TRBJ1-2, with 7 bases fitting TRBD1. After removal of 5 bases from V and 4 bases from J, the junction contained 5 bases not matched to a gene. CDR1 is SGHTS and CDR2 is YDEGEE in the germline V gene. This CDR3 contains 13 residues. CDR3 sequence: CASSWDSSYGYTF. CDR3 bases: TGTGCCAGCAGTTGGGACAGCTCCTATGGCTACACCTTC.

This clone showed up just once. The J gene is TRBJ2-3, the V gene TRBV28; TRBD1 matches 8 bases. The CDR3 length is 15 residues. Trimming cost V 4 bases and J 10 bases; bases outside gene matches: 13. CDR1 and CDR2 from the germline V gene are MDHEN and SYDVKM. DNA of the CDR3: TGTGCCAGCAGTTCCACCCCGGACAGGGCCCAATCGCAGTATTTT. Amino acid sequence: CASSSTPDRAQSQYF.

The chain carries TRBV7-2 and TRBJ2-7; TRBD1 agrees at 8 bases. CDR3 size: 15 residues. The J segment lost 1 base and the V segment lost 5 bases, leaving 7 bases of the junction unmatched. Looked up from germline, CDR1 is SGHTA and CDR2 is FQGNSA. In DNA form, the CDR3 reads TGTGCCAGCAGCACCCGACAGGGGCATTCCTACGAGCAGTACTTC. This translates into CASSTRQGHSYEQYF.

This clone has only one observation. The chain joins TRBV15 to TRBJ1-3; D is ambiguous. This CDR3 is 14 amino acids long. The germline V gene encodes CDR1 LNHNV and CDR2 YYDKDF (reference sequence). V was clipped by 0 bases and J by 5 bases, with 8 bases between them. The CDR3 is CATSREAIRNTIYF. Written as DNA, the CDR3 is TGTGCCACCAGCAGAGAGGCAATAAGAAACACCATATATTTT.

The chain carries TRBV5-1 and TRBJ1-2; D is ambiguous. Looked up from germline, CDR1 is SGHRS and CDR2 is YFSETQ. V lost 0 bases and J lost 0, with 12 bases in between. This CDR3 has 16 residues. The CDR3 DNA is TGCGCCAGCAGCTTGGAGATCACAGCTACTAACTATGGCTACACCTTC. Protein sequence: CASSLEITATNYGYTF. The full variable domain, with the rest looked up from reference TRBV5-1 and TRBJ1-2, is KAGVTQTPRYLIKTRGQQVTLSCSPISGHRSVSWYQQTPGQGLQFLFEYFSETQRNKGNFPGRFSGRQFSNSRSEMNVSTLELGDSALYLCASSLEITATNYGYTFGSGTRLTVV.

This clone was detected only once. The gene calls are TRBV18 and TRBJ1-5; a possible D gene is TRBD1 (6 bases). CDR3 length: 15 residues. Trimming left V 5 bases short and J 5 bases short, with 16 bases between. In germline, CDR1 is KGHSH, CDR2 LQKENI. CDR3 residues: CASSAIGGVDQPQHF. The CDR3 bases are TGTGCCAGCTCAGCCATTGGGGGCGTTGATCAGCCCCAGCATTTT.

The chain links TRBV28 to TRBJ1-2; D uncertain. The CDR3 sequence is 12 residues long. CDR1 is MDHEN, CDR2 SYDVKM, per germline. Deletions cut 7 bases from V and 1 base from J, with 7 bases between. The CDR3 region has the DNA TGTGCCAGCAACCAGAATAACTATGGCTACACCTTC. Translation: CASNQNNYGYTF.

This chain's CDR3 is CASRGDTDYNSPLHF. In DNA, the CDR3 is TGTGCCAGCAGGGGAGACACCGACTATAATTCACCCCTCCACTTT. The gene calls are TRBV2 and TRBJ1-6; no clear D gene. V was cut by 6 bases and J by 3 bases, with 12 bases left in between. Germline-derived CDR1 and CDR2 are SNHLY and FYNNEI. The CDR3 extends over 15 amino acids.

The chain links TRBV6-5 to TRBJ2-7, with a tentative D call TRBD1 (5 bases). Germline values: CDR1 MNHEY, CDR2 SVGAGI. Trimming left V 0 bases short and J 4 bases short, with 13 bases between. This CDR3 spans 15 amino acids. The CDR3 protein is CASSYSNRIPYEQYF. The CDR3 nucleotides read TGTGCCAGCAGTTACTCGAACAGGATCCCTTACGAGCAGTACTTC.

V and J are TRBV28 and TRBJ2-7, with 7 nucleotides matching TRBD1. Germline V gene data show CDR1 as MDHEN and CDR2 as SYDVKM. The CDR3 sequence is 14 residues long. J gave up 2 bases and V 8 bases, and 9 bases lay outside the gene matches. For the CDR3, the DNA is TGTGCCAGCGGAGAAAGGGGACAGACCTACGAGCAGTACTTC. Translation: CASGERGQTYEQYF.

CDR3 protein: CASRQGSGETQYF. The DNA for the CDR3 is TGTGCCAGTAGACAGGGGTCTGGGGAGACCCAGTACTTC. This chain uses TRBV19 with TRBJ2-5; 7 nucleotides line up with TRBD1. There are 13 residues in the CDR3. Germline values: CDR1 LNHDA, CDR2 SQIVND (reference sequence). Trimming removed 6 bases from V and 5 bases from J; junction bases left unmatched: 6.

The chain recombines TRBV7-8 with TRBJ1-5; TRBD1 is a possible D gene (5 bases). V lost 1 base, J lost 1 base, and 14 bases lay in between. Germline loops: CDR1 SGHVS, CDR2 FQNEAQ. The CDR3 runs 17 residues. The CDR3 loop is CASSLVVGTLSNQPQHF. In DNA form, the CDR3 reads TGTGCCAGCAGCTTAGTTGTGGGGACTCTGAGCAATCAGCCCCAGCATTTT. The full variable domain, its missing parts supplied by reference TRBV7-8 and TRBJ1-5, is GAGVSQSPRYKVAKRGQDVALRCDPISGHVSLFWYQQALGQGPEFLTYFQNEAQLDKSGLPSDRFFAERPEGSVSTLKIQRTQQEDSAVYLCASSLVVGTLSNQPQHFGDGTRLSIL.

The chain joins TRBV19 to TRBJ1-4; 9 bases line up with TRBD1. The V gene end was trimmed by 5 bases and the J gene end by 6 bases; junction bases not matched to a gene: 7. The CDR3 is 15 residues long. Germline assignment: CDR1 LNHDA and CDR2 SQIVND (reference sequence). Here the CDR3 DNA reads TGTGCCAGTAGTGCCTCCGGGACAGGGCATGAAAAACTGTTTTTT. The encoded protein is CASSASGTGHEKLFF.

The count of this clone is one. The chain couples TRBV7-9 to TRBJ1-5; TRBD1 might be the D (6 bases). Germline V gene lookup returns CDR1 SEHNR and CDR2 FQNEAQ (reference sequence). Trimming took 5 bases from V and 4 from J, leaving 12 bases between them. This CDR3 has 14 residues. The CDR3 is CASSLQGTNQPQHF. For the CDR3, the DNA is TGTGCCAGCAGCCTGCAGGGGACGAATCAGCCCCAGCATTTT.

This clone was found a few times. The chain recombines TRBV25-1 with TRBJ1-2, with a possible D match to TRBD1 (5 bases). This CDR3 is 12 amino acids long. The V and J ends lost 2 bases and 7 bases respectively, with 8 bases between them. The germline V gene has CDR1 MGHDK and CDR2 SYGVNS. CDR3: CASSEGTGGYTF. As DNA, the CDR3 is TGTGCCAGCAGTGAAGGGACTGGTGGCTACACCTTC.

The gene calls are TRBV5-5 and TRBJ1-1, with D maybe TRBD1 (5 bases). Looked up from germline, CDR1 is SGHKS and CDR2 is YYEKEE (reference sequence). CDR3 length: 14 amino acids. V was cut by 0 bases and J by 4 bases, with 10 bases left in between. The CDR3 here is CASSLGAGRTEAFF. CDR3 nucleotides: TGTGCCAGCAGCTTGGGGGCAGGGCGCACTGAAGCTTTCTTT. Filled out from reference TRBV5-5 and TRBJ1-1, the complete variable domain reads DAGVTQSPTHLIKTRGQQVTLRCSPISGHKSVSWYQQVLGQGPQFIFQYYEKEERGRGNFPDRFSARQFPNYSSELNVNALLLGDSALYLCASSLGAGRTEAFFGQGTRLTVV.

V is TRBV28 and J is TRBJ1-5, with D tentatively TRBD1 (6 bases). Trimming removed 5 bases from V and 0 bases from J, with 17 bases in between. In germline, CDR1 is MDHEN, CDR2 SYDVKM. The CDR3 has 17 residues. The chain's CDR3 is CASSSDLDRSSNQPQHF. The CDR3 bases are TGTGCCAGCAGTAGCGATTTGGACAGAAGTAGCAATCAGCCCCAGCATTTT.

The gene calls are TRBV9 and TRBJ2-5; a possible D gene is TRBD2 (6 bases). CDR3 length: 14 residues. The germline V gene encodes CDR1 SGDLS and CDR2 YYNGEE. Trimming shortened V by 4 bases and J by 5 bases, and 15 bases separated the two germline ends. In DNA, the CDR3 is TGTGCCAGCAGCCCCGGGGGAACGCGGGAGACCCAGTACTTC. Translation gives CASSPGGTRETQYF.

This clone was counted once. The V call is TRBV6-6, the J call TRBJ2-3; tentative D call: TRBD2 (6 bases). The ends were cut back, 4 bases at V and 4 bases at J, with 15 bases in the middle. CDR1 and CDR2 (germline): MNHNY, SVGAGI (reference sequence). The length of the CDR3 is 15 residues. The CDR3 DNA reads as TGTGCCAGCAGTTCGGGGGAGGATGGGGCAGATACGCAGTATTTT. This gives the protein CASSSGEDGADTQYF.

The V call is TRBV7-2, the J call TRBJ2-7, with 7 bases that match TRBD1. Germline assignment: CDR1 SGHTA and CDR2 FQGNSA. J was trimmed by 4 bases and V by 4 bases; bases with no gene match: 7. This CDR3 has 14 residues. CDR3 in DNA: TGTGCCAGCAGCTCCACGGGCAGGGGGTACGAGCAGTACTTC. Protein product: CASSSTGRGYEQYF. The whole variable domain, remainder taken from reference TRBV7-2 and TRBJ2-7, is GAGVSQSPSNKVTEKGKDVELRCDPISGHTALYWYRQSLGQGLEFLIYFQGNSAPDKSGLPSDRFSAERTGGSVSTLTIQRTQQEDSAVYLCASSSTGRGYEQYFGPGTRLTVT.